The T cell receptor (beta chain) under discussion was sequenced for a study of T cells expressing NK-cell markers. Study overall: It was sorted CD3+CD56-NKG2C+, CD3+CD56+NKG2C- and CD3+CD56+NKG2C+ T cells that provided the TCR beta repertoires. Seven sequenced donors out of eight were HCMV-seropositive, one seronegative.

TCRdb re-called the 5' RACE reads and shows each CDR3 protein once, DNA omitted. The table counts about 260,000 distinct CDR3 sequences; around 4.3% lies in the top ten. This CDR3 spans 13 amino acids. CDR1 is SGDLS, CDR2 YYNGEE, per germline. The sample taken for sequencing was blood T cells: a sorted CD56 or NKG2C T cell subset, CD4+ or CD8+ T cells, or bulk PBMC T cells (not recorded which). The chain combines TRBV9 with TRBJ1-1. The TCR originated in a woman between 18 and 69 years old in good health. CDR3 in amino acids: CASSVAPNTEAFF.